Given below is one TCR beta chain in context. Its antigen remains unknown. The sample belongs to a study of graft-versus-host responses after intestinal transplantation. Study findings and constraints: Recipient marrow harbored GvH clones, some of which surfaced first in ileum or blood. The highest levels of circulating GvH clones went along with early declines in HvG clones after transplant.

Trimming cost V 6 bases and J 9 bases, with 18 bases left between them. This CDR3 comprises 14 residues. Germline V gives CDR1 MNHEY, CDR2 SVGAGI. Here immunoSEQ multiplex PCR was the method, and the copy in TCRdb shows in-frame clones only, minus some. The data hold about 90,000 clones, with approximately 95% observed a single time. This chain links TRBV6-5 with TRBJ1-5; the D gene is possibly TRBD1 (6 bases). The receptor comes from a human donor who was the organ donor for an intestinal transplant. This specimen was unstimulated CD8+ T cells sorted from spleen or lymph node cells, taken before transplant. The CDR3 protein is CASSLGQGGAPQHF. CDR3 DNA sequence: TGTGCCAGCAGCCTGGGACAAGGTGGGGCGCCCCAGCATTTT.